The source of this T cell receptor beta chain is a study of cytomegalovirus exposure and HLA in healthy donors. Study-wide results and limits: According to a later analysis, most TCR beta chains associated with CMV appeared HLA-restricted.

About this clone itself: Its antigen is still unknown.

Primers for the PCR totalled 60 Vbeta and 13 Jbeta. Assay used: immunoSEQ multiplex PCR; TCRdb lists only in-frame clones, some missing. Of about 120,000 clones listed, under 80% are singletons. The TCR originated in a woman aged 50 to 60 in good health and CMV-seropositive. Sequencing used PBMCs.

In DNA, the CDR3 is TGTGCCAGTAGTATTTACGGGACTAGCGGGGGGGCGGATACTGAGCAGTTCTTC. Translated, it gives CASSIYGTSGGADTEQFF. The J gene is TRBJ2-1, the V gene TRBV19; 16 bases fit TRBD2. Per the germline V gene, CDR1 is LNHDA and CDR2 is SQIVND (reference sequence). The CDR3 loop spans 18 amino acids. The V gene end was trimmed by 3 bases and the J gene end by 9 bases; junction bases not matched to a gene: 11.